These 21 T cell receptor beta chains originate from one sample sequenced in a study of cytomegalovirus exposure and HLA in healthy donors. Assay used: immunoSEQ multiplex PCR; TCRdb lists only in-frame clones, some missing. The table records around 160,000 clones, more than 70% of them present only once. The sequenced sample was PBMCs. These receptors originate from a man younger than 30 in good health and CMV-seronegative.

The chain uses TRBV4-3 and TRBJ1-2, with 8 bases identical to TRBD1. From germline, CDR1 is LGHNA and CDR2 YSLEER. Unmatched junction bases numbered 5, after V lost 3 bases and J lost 8 bases. The CDR3 spans 13 residues. CDR3 coding DNA: TGCGCCAGCAGCCACTCACAGGGGGAAGGCTACACCTTC. This codes for CASSHSQGEGYTF.

The rearrangement joins TRBV13 to TRBJ1-5; 8 nucleotides agree with TRBD1. The CDR3 covers 13 residues. V was pared by 5 bases and J by 6 bases, with 3 bases of the junction left unmatched. From germline, CDR1 is PRHDT and CDR2 FYEKMQ (reference sequence). Written as DNA, the CDR3 is TGTGCCAGCAGCCGGACAGGGAGTCAGCCCCAGCATTTT. It translates to CASSRTGSQPQHF.

The genes are TRBV28 and TRBJ2-7; the match to TRBD2 covers 7 bases. The CDR3 length is 12 residues. Germline V lookup: CDR1 MDHEN, CDR2 SYDVKM. The V segment lost 4 bases and the J segment 6 bases; nucleotides outside the gene matches: 3. Here the CDR3 reads CASSSGRVEQYV. CDR3 nucleotide sequence: TGTGCCAGCAGTTCAGGGAGGGTCGAGCAGTACGTC.

V usage is TRBV27 and J usage is TRBJ1-3; the D is unclear. The germline V gene has CDR1 MNHEY and CDR2 SMNVEV (reference sequence). V lost 3 bases and J lost 2, with 11 bases in between. CDR3 length equals 15 residues. CDR3 sequence (DNA): TGTGCCAGCAGTTTGTCTCAGATACCTGGAAACACCATATATTTT. Amino acid sequence: CASSLSQIPGNTIYF.

This clone was seen only once. The rearrangement uses TRBV6-5 and TRBJ2-7, with D possibly TRBD2 on 5 matching bases. Germline-derived CDR1 and CDR2 are MNHEY and SVGAGI. The CDR3 length is 16 residues. Trimming pared 4 bases from V and 3 bases from J, leaving 19 bases between. This chain's CDR3 is CASSLGPAHAGYEQYF. DNA of the CDR3: TGTGCCAGCAGTTTAGGACCAGCCCACGCGGGCTACGAGCAGTACTTC.

The chain links TRBV6-5 to TRBJ2-1; a possible D gene is TRBD2 (6 bases). The germline gives CDR1 MNHEY, CDR2 SVGAGI. V was cut by 0 bases and J by 8 bases, with 17 bases left in between. CDR3 size: 16 residues. CDR3 protein: CASSYSRGGEHYEQFF. DNA of the CDR3: TGTGCCAGCAGTTACTCCCGAGGAGGGGAACATTATGAGCAGTTCTTC.

The rearrangement uses TRBV6-5 and TRBJ1-5, with D perhaps matching TRBD1 (6 bases). This CDR3 is 15 amino acids long. V lost 4 bases, J lost 2 bases, and 12 bases lay in between. Per germline, CDR1 MNHEY and CDR2 SVGAGI. The CDR3 loop is CASSFYRARNQPQHF. The CDR3 DNA reads TGTGCCAGCAGTTTCTACAGGGCCCGCAATCAGCCCCAGCATTTT.

The gene calls are TRBV27 and TRBJ1-4, with no clear D. This CDR3 region has 14 residues. Germline V gene lookup returns CDR1 MNHEY and CDR2 SMNVEV (reference sequence). V was cut by 3 bases and J by 6 bases, with 11 bases left in between. Here the CDR3 DNA reads TGTGCCAGCAGTTTTCGGGGTAGACATGAAAAACTGTTTTTT. Its translation is CASSFRGRHEKLFF. Full variable domain (outside the CDR3, taken from reference TRBV27 and TRBJ1-4): EAQVTQNPRYLITVTGKKLTVTCSQNMNHEYMSWYRQDPGLGLRQIYYSMNVEVTDKGDVPEGYKVSRKEKRNFPLILESPSPNQTSLYFCASSFRGRHEKLFFGSGTQLSVL.

This sequence joins TRBV5-4 and TRBJ2-3; D may be TRBD1 (5 bases). Germline loops: CDR1 SGHNT, CDR2 YYREEE (reference sequence). The CDR3 contains 15 residues. V shed 4 bases and J shed 0 bases, with 12 bases lying between them. The CDR3 is CASSPQETSTDTQYF. As DNA, the CDR3 is TGTGCCAGCAGCCCACAGGAGACTAGCACAGATACGCAGTATTTT.

This rearrangement joins TRBV7-2 to TRBJ1-4; possibly TRBD1 for D (5 bases). This CDR3 has 15 residues. CDR1 and CDR2 (germline): SGHTA, FQGNSA. V lost 3 bases and J lost 6, with 14 bases in between. The CDR3 is CASSFQGGYYEKLFF. CDR3 DNA: TGTGCCAGCAGCTTTCAGGGAGGGTATTATGAAAAACTGTTTTTT. The entire variable domain, with the rest obtained from reference TRBV7-2 and TRBJ1-4, is as follows: GAGVSQSPSNKVTEKGKDVELRCDPISGHTALYWYRQSLGQGLEFLIYFQGNSAPDKSGLPSDRFSAERTGGSVSTLTIQRTQQEDSAVYLCASSFQGGYYEKLFFGSGTQLSVL.

CDR3 nucleotide sequence: TGTGCCAGCAGTGAATATGAGGGACAGGGTGTTGGAAACACCATATATTTT. Encoded protein: CASSEYEGQGVGNTIYF. V gene TRBV25-1 combines with J gene TRBJ1-3; 9 nucleotides line up with TRBD1. The length of the CDR3 is 17 residues. The ends lost 0 bases at V and 3 bases at J; junction bases unmatched: 6. Per the germline V gene, CDR1 is MGHDK and CDR2 is SYGVNS.

The chain carries TRBV27 and TRBJ1-1; 11 bases line up with TRBD1. Germline V gene data show CDR1 as MNHEY and CDR2 as SMNVEV (reference sequence). The CDR3 is 14 amino acids. V lost 7 bases, J lost 3 bases, and 4 bases stayed unmatched. The CDR3 region has the DNA TGTGCCAGCAAGGACAGGGGGCTAGACACTGAAGCTTTCTTT. Translating gives CASKDRGLDTEAFF.

The DNA for the CDR3 is TGTGCCAGCAGCCCAACCGGGGGGTACCAAGAGACCCAGTACTTC. Translated, it gives CASSPTGGYQETQYF. The J gene is TRBJ2-5, the V gene TRBV7-8; 7 bases line up with TRBD2. V dropped 5 bases and J dropped 0; count of bases not matched to a gene: 6. The CDR3 consists of 15 residues. The V gene's germline CDR1 is SGHVS and CDR2 FQNEAQ.

The CDR3 nucleotides are TGTGCCAGCAGCGCCGAAGGACTAGCGGGAGGGGGGGAGCAGTACTTC. Its protein is CASSAEGLAGGGEQYF. This chain uses TRBV9 with TRBJ2-7, with 15 bases fitting TRBD2. The V gene's germline CDR1 is SGDLS and CDR2 YYNGEE. The ends lost 3 bases at V and 7 bases at J; junction bases unmatched: 8. The CDR3 length is 16 residues.

The V call is TRBV28, the J call TRBJ2-7, with 13 nucleotides matching TRBD2. Germline loops: CDR1 MDHEN, CDR2 SYDVKM. This CDR3 has 16 amino acids. V was clipped by 4 bases and J by 2 bases; unmatched bases: 5. CDR3 bases: TGTGCCAGCAGTTCAGGGACTAGCGGGACTCCCTACGAGCAGTACTTC. It translates to CASSSGTSGTPYEQYF.

The chain couples TRBV29-1 to TRBJ2-3, with 9 bases that match TRBD1. The V gene's germline CDR1 is SQVTM and CDR2 ANQGSEA. Unmatched junction bases numbered 7, after V lost 0 bases and J lost 6 bases. The CDR3 has 15 residues. The CDR3 sequence: CSVEERGQGSDTQYF. CDR3 coding DNA: TGCAGCGTTGAAGAAAGGGGACAGGGATCCGATACGCAGTATTTT.

The V call is TRBV25-1, the J call TRBJ2-1, with 7 bases that match TRBD2. Germline CDR1 reads MGHDK; CDR2 reads SYGVNS. With 4 bases clipped from V and 3 bases from J, the junction kept 9 bases outside the gene matches. The CDR3 has 16 residues. CDR3 sequence reads: CASSASAGTIYNEQFF. In DNA, the CDR3 is TGTGCCAGCAGTGCCTCCGCCGGGACTATCTACAATGAGCAGTTCTTC.

This clone has more than one count but fewer than ten. The CDR3 region has the DNA TGTGCCCTCGGGACTAGCTCCAATGAGCAGTTCTTC. Its protein is CALGTSSNEQFF. This chain joins TRBV10-3 and TRBJ2-1; 9 bases match TRBD2. This CDR3 spans 12 amino acids. Germline-derived CDR1 and CDR2 are ENHRY and SYGVKD. V lost 11 bases to trimming and J lost 6 bases; unmatched junction nucleotides: 5.

V usage is TRBV6-1 and J usage is TRBJ1-5; TRBD1 matches 9 bases. J gave up 0 bases and V 7 bases, and 4 bases lay outside the gene matches. The CDR3 sequence is 15 residues long. Germline CDR1 and CDR2: MNHNS and SASEGT. This CDR3 is CASTWTGDSNQPQHF. The CDR3 DNA sequence: TGTGCCAGCACCTGGACAGGGGATAGCAATCAGCCCCAGCATTTT.

This clone was counted a few times. The rearrangement links TRBV5-6 to TRBJ1-2; 10 nucleotides line up with TRBD1. The CDR3 runs to 15 residues. Looked up from germline, CDR1 is SGHDT and CDR2 is YYEEEE. The V and J ends lost 0 bases and 6 bases, in that order; junction bases with no gene match: 5. CDR3 in amino acids: CASSLAGTGVNGYTF. CDR3 coding DNA: TGTGCCAGCAGCTTGGCCGGGACAGGGGTGAATGGCTACACCTTC. The full variable domain, in which reference TRBV5-6 and TRBJ1-2 provide the parts outside the CDR3, is DAGVTQSPTHLIKTRGQQVTLRCSPKSGHDTVSWYQQALGQGPQFIFQYYEEEERQRGNFPDRFSGHQFPNYSSELNVNALLLGDSALYLCASSLAGTGVNGYTFGSGTRLTVV.

This clone was picked up one time. The junction and the germline gene differ at one end; a read error may be behind it. The rearrangement links TRBV7-7 to TRBJ2-5; D may be TRBD2 (5 bases). The CDR3 consists of 14 residues. CDR1 SSHAT and CDR2 FNYEAQ come from the germline V gene (reference sequence). This CDR3 reads CASSPTGVQETQYF. CDR3 bases: TGTGCTAGCAGTCCGACCGGGGTCCAAGAGACCCAGTACTTC.